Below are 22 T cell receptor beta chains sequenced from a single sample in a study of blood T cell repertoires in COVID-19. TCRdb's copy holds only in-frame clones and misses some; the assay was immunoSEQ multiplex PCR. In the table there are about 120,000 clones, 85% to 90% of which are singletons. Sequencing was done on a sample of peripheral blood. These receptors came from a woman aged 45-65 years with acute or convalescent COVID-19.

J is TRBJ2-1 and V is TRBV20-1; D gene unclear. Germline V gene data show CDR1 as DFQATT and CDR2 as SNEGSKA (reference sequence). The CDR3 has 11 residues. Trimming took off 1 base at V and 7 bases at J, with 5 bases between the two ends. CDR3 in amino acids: CSARGVNEQFF. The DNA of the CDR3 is TGCAGTGCTAGAGGAGTGAATGAGCAGTTCTTC.

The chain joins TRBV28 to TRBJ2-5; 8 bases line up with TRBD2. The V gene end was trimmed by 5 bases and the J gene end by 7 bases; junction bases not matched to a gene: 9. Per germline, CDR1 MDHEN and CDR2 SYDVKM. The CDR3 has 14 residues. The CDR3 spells CASSMREARGTQYF. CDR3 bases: TGTGCCAGCAGTATGCGGGAGGCCCGGGGGACCCAGTACTTC.

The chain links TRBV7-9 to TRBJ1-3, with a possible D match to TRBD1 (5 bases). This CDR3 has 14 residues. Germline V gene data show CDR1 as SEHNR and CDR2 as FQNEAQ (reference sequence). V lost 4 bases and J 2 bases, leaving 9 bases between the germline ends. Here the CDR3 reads CASSSGSTGNTIYF. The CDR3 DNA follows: TGTGCCAGCAGCTCAGGGTCGACTGGAAACACCATATATTTT.

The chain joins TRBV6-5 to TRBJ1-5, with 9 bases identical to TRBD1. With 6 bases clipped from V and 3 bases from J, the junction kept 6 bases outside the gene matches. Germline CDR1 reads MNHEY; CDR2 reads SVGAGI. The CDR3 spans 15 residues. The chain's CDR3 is CASSKQGALNQPQHF. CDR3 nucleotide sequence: TGTGCCAGCAGCAAACAGGGGGCTCTCAATCAGCCCCAGCATTTT.

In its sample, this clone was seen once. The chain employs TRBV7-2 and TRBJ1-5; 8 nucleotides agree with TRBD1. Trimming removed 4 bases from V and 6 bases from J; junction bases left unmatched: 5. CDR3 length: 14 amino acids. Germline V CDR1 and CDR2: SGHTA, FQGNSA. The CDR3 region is CASSSNQGAQPQHF. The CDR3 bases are TGTGCCAGCAGCTCTAACCAGGGGGCTCAGCCCCAGCATTTT. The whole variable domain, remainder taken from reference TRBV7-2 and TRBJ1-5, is GAGVSQSPSNKVTEKGKDVELRCDPISGHTALYWYRQSLGQGLEFLIYFQGNSAPDKSGLPSDRFSAERTGGSVSTLTIQRTQQEDSAVYLCASSSNQGAQPQHFGDGTRLSIL.

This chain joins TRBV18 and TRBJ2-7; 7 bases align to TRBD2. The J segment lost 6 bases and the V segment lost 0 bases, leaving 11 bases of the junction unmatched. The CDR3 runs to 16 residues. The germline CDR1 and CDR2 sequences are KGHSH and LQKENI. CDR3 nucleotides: TGTGCCAGCTCACCACCGGGGGACTACCCGGGAGGCGAGCAGTACTTC. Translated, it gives CASSPPGDYPGGEQYF.

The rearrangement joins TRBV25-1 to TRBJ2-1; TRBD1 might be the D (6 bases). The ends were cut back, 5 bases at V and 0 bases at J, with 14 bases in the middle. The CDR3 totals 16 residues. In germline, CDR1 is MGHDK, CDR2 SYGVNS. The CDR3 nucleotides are TGTGCCAGCAGTACCGATACAGGGAGCTCCTACAATGAGCAGTTCTTC. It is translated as CASSTDTGSSYNEQFF.

This CDR3 is CASSSDRDRGTYEQYF. CDR3 DNA: TGCGCCAGCAGCTCAGACCGGGACAGGGGCACCTACGAGCAGTACTTC. The rearrangement links TRBV5-1 to TRBJ2-7, with 10 positions matching TRBD1. The CDR3 is 16 amino acids. The junction had 8 bases not matched to a gene; V was cut back by 3 bases and J by 2 bases. Per germline, CDR1 SGHRS and CDR2 YFSETQ.

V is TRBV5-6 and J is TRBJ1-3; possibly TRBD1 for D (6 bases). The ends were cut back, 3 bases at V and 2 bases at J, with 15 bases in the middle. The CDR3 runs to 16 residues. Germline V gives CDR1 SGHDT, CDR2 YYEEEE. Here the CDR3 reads CASSSAGGAAGNTIYF. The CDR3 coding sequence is TGTGCCAGCAGCTCCGCCGGGGGGGCAGCTGGAAACACCATATATTTT.

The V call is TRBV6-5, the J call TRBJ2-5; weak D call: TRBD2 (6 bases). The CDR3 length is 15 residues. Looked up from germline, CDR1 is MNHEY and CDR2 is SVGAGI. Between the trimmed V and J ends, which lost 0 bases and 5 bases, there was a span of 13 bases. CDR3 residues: CASSYSSGRKETQYF. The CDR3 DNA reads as TGTGCCAGCAGTTACTCTTCGGGGAGGAAGGAGACCCAGTACTTC.

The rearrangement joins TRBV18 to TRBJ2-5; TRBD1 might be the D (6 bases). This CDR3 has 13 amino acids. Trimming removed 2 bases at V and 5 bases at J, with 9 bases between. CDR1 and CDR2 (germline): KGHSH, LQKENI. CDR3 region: CASSPGGGETQYF. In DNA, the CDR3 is TGTGCCAGCTCACCAGGGGGCGGGGAGACCCAGTACTTC.

The CDR3 DNA reads as TGCGCCAGCAGCTTGACTAGCGGGAGATCCGGGGAGCTGTTTTTT. Translated: CASSLTSGRSGELFF. The chain employs TRBV5-1 and TRBJ2-2, with TRBD2 identical over 11 bases. J lost 6 bases, V lost 1 base, and 2 bases had no gene match. Germline assignment: CDR1 SGHRS and CDR2 YFSETQ. This CDR3 spans 15 amino acids.

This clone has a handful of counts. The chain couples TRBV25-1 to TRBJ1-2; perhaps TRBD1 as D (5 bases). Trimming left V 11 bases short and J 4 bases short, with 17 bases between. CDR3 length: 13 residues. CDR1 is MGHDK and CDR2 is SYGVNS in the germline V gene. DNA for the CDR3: TGTGCCTCGACGAGGGGACTCTCCTATGGCTACACCTTC. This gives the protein CASTRGLSYGYTF.

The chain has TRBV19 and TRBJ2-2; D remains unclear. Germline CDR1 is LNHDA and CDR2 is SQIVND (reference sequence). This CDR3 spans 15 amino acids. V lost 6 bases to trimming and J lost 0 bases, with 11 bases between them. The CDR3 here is CASRRPAANTGELFF. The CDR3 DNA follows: TGTGCCAGTAGGCGGCCGGCGGCGAACACCGGGGAGCTGTTTTTT.

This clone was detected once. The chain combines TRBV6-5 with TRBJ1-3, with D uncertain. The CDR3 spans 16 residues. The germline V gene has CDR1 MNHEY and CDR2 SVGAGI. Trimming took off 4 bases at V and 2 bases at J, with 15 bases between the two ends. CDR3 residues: CASSLNRNFAGNTIYF. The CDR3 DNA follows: TGTGCCAGCAGTTTGAACAGAAACTTCGCTGGAAACACCATATATTTT.

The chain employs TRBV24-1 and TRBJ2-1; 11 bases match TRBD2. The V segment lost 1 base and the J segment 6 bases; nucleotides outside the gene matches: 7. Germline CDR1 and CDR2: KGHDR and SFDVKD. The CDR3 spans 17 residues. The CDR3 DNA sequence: TGTGCCACCAGTGATTTTAATAGCGGGAGGGCCCGCAATGAGCAGTTCTTC. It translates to CATSDFNSGRARNEQFF.

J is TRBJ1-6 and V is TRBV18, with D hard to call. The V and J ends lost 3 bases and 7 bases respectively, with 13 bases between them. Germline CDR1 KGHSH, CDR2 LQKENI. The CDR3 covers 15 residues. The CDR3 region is CASSPPGLKNSPLHF. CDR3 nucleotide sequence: TGTGCCAGCTCACCCCCCGGACTTAAAAATTCACCCCTCCACTTT. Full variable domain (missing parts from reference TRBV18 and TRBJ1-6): NAGVMQNPRHLVRRRGQEARLRCSPMKGHSHVYWYRQLPEEGLKFMVYLQKENIIDESGMPKERFSAEFPKEGPSILRIQQVVRGDSAAYFCASSPPGLKNSPLHFGNGTRLTVT.

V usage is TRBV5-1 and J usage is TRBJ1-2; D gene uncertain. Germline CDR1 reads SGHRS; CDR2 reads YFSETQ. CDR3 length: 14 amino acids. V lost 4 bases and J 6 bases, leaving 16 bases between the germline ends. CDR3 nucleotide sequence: TGCGCCAGCAGCCTGAACACCCCCATGAATGGCTACACCTTC. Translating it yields CASSLNTPMNGYTF.

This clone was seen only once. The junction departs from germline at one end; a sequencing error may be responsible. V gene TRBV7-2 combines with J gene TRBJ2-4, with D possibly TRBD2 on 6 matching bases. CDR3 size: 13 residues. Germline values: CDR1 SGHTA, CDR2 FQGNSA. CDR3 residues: CAGSREGRNIQYF. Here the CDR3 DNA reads TGTGCCGGCAGCAGAGAGGGGAGGAACATTCAGTACTTC.

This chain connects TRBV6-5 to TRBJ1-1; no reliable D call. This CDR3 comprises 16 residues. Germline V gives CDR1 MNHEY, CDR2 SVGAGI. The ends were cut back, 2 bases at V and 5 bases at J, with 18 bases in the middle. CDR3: CASSYAGGLTGTEAFF. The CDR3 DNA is TGTGCCAGCAGTTACGCGGGAGGCCTAACGGGGACTGAAGCTTTCTTT.

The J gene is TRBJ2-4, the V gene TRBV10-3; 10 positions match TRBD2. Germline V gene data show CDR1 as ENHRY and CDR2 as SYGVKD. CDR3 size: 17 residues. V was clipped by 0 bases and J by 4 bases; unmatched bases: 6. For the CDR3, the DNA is TGTGCCATCAGTGAGTCCGCTAGCGGGAGTCGAAAAAACATTCAGTACTTC. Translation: CAISESASGSRKNIQYF.

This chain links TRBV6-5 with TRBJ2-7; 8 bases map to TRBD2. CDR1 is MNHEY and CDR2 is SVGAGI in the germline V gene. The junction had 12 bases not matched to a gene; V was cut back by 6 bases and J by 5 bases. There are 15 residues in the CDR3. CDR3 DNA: TGTGCCAGCAGCCCGGCCGGGACTAGTCAACACGAGCAGTACTTC. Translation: CASSPAGTSQHEQYF.